The rows below give T cell receptor beta chains drawn from one sample of a study of T cell repertoires in ileal Crohn's disease. Sequencing was performed with immunoSEQ multiplex PCR; in TCRdb, only in-frame clones are kept and a portion is missing. The table shows 30,000 to 35,000 clones, with around three quarters occurring only once. The sequenced material came from ileal tissue. These receptor sequences come from an adult with Crohn's disease. Both conserved end residues are part of each CDR3. The order of the fields is CDR3 protein, CDR3 DNA, D gene, J gene, V gene, clone size. A D gene is named only where the DNA matches it firmly. Some rows mark clone size as missing; the rest say once, few, many or name a class of expanded clone.

CASSPTSGRAGEQYF | TGTGCCAGCAGTCCTACTAGCGGGAGGGCTGGGGAGCAGTACTTC | TRBD2 | TRBJ2-7 | TRBV25-1 | -
CASSLGATNEKLFF | TGTGCCAGCAGCTTGGGAGCAACTAATGAAAAACTGTTTTTT | - | TRBJ1-4 | TRBV5-6 | -
CASSWALSGDTQYF | TGCGCCAGCAGCTGGGCTCTTAGCGGAGATACGCAGTATTTT | - | TRBJ2-3 | TRBV5-1 | -
CASSRPISDRGHSNQPQHF | TGCGCCAGCAGCCGACCAATCTCTGACAGGGGACATAGCAATCAGCCCCAGCATTTT | TRBD1 | TRBJ1-5 | TRBV5-1 | -
CASEKRGGQETQYF | TGTGCCAGCGAGAAGCGGGGGGGCCAGGAGACCCAGTACTTC | TRBD2 | TRBJ2-5 | TRBV6-1 | -
CASSQVWSRDIVYEQYF | TGCGCCAGCAGCCAAGTGTGGTCCCGGGACATAGTCTACGAGCAGTACTTC | - | TRBJ2-7 | TRBV4-3 | -
CAWSALQGPTDTQYF | TGTGCCTGGAGTGCATTGCAGGGCCCCACAGATACGCAGTATTTT | - | TRBJ2-3 | TRBV30 | -
CASSLAGSYNEQFF | TGTGCCAGCAGCTTGGCAGGGTCCTACAATGAGCAGTTCTTC | - | TRBJ2-1 | TRBV5-8 | -
CASSLAVGTGGSYEQYF | TGCGCCAGCAGCTTGGCCGTAGGGACAGGGGGATCCTACGAGCAGTACTTC | TRBD1 | TRBJ2-7 | TRBV5-1 | -
CASRERPLGSDTQYF | TGTGCCAGCAGGGAAAGACCGCTGGGCTCAGATACGCAGTATTTT | - | TRBJ2-3 | TRBV6-1 | few
CAISGQGAGDTQYF | TGTGCCATCAGCGGACAGGGGGCAGGAGATACGCAGTATTTT | TRBD1 | TRBJ2-3 | TRBV10-3 | -
CAREQGRLTEAFF | TGTGCCAGAGAACAGGGTCGGTTAACTGAAGCTTTCTTT | - | TRBJ1-1 | TRBV2 | -
CASSQALAGSNEQFF | TGTGCCAGCTCACAGGCCCTGGCGGGAAGCAATGAGCAGTTCTTC | - | TRBJ2-1 | TRBV18 | -
CASSSRGRRTEAFF | TGTGCCAGCAGCTCGAGGGGGCGGAGAACTGAAGCTTTCTTT | TRBD1 | TRBJ1-1 | TRBV7-2 | once
CASSLGLGHYEQYF | TGTGCCAGCAGTTTGGGATTAGGACACTACGAGCAGTACTTC | - | TRBJ2-7 | TRBV27 | -
CASSPNLSGNEQYF | TGTGCCAGCAGCCCAAACCTTAGCGGTAACGAGCAGTACTTC | - | TRBJ2-7 | TRBV7-6 | -
CASSILAEGYEQYF | TGTGCCAGCAGCATACTAGCGGAGGGCTACGAGCAGTACTTC | TRBD2 | TRBJ2-7 | TRBV7-9 | once
CAISPQALYGYTF | TGTGCCATCAGTCCCCAGGCCCTCTATGGCTACACCTTC | - | TRBJ1-2 | TRBV10-3 | -
CASSITGSQDTQYF | TGTGCCAGTAGTATAACAGGGTCCCAGGATACGCAGTATTTT | - | TRBJ2-3 | TRBV19 | -
CASSPPGEETQYF | TGTGCCAGCAGCCCCCCGGGGGAAGAGACCCAGTACTTC | - | TRBJ2-5 | TRBV7-3 | -
CATEGYNEQFF | TGTGCTACAGAGGGATACAATGAGCAGTTCTTC | - | TRBJ2-1 | TRBV27 | -
CASSLFRDYGYNEQFF | TGTGCCAGCAGTCTTTTCCGGGACTACGGGTACAATGAGCAGTTCTTC | TRBD2 | TRBJ2-1 | TRBV2 | once
CAWGPQSSGANVLTF | TGTGCCTGGGGCCCACAGAGCTCTGGGGCCAACGTCCTGACTTTC | - | TRBJ2-6 | TRBV30 | few
CASSLAGAPNEQFF | TGTGCCAGCAGTTTAGCGGGGGCCCCCAATGAGCAGTTCTTC | TRBD2 | TRBJ2-1 | TRBV6-1 | -
CASSLGPQNIQYF | TGTGCCAGCAGCTTGGGGCCCCAAAACATTCAGTACTTC | - | TRBJ2-4 | TRBV5-4 | -
CASSLQDRPGTDTQYF | TGTGCCAGCAGCTTACAGGACAGACCAGGCACAGATACGCAGTATTTT | - | TRBJ2-3 | TRBV7-3 | -
CASSSGTAFNYGYTF | TGTGCCAGCAGCTCCGGGACAGCCTTCAACTATGGCTACACCTTC | TRBD1 | TRBJ1-2 | TRBV7-9 | -
CASSSIHQETQYF | TGTGCCAGCAGCTCCATTCACCAAGAGACCCAGTACTTC | - | TRBJ2-5 | TRBV7-3 | -
CASSAWGLAGAGPYNEQFF | TGCGCCAGCAGTGCATGGGGACTAGCGGGAGCTGGGCCCTACAATGAGCAGTTCTTC | TRBD2 | TRBJ2-1 | TRBV10-1 | -
CASSPSGGYGYTF | TGTGCCAGCAGTCCCTCCGGGGGCTATGGCTACACCTTC | - | TRBJ1-2 | TRBV6-1 | -
CASSLSEGPAYF | TGTGCCAGCAGTTTATCGGAGGGGCCCGCGTACTTC | - | TRBJ2-5 | TRBV27 | -
CASSSSPTGELFF | TGCGCCAGCTCCTCTTCCCCCACCGGGGAGCTGTTTTTT | - | TRBJ2-2 | TRBV5-1 | -
CSAVGGSETEAFF | TGCAGCGCGGTCGGGGGATCGGAAACTGAAGCTTTCTTT | - | TRBJ1-1 | TRBV29-1 | few
CAWGGPSYGYTF | TGTGCCTGGGGCGGGCCTTCCTATGGCTACACCTTC | - | TRBJ1-2 | TRBV30 | -
CASSPLPGLAGEQYF | TGTGCCAGCAGCCCCCTTCCGGGACTAGCGGGCGAGCAGTACTTC | TRBD2 | TRBJ2-7 | TRBV11-2 | -
CASSEQGARQGGELFF | TGTGCCAGCAGTGAACAGGGGGCGCGACAAGGCGGGGAGCTGTTTTTT | TRBD1 | TRBJ2-2 | TRBV6-1 | -
CASSPGLAGARLEQYF | TGTGCCAGCAGCCCCGGACTAGCGGGGGCTCGATTGGAGCAGTACTTC | TRBD2 | TRBJ2-7 | TRBV5-4 | -
CASSPLREREETQYF | TGTGCCAGCAGCCCCTTGCGGGAGAGGGAAGAGACCCAGTACTTC | TRBD2 | TRBJ2-5 | TRBV5-6 | -
CASRPGISYGYTF | TGTGCCAGCCGCCCGGGAATCTCCTATGGCTACACCTTC | - | TRBJ1-2 | TRBV6-1 | -
CASSRQPIFSHEQYF | TGCGCCAGCAGTCGACAGCCCATTTTTAGCCACGAGCAGTACTTC | - | TRBJ2-7 | TRBV23-1 | -
CASSLDGGPNYGYTF | TGTGCCAGCAGCTTGGATGGAGGGCCGAACTATGGCTACACCTTC | - | TRBJ1-2 | TRBV5-6 | once
CASSEATGGGQPQHF | TGTGCCAGCAGTGAAGCTACAGGGGGCGGTCAGCCCCAGCATTTT | TRBD1 | TRBJ1-5 | TRBV25-1 | -
CASSVAVSTYEQYF | TGTGCCAGCAGCGTAGCGGTTAGTACCTACGAGCAGTACTTC | - | TRBJ2-7 | TRBV9 | few
CAISERLAGATGELFF | TGTGCCATCAGTGAGCGGCTAGCGGGAGCAACCGGGGAGCTGTTTTTT | TRBD2 | TRBJ2-2 | TRBV10-3 | -
CASSSAGLAGTVEQYF | TGTGCCAGCAGTTCGGCGGGACTAGCGGGGACGGTGGAGCAGTACTTC | TRBD2 | TRBJ2-7 | TRBV27 | -
CASSIGRGTASYEQYF | TGTGCCAGTAGTATTGGGCGCGGGACAGCATCCTACGAGCAGTACTTC | - | TRBJ2-7 | TRBV19 | -
CASSLRAGRDTQYF | TGTGCCAGCAGCTTGAGGGCAGGGCGAGATACGCAGTATTTT | - | TRBJ2-3 | TRBV5-4 | -
CSVASRPKLRPHSPLHF | TGCAGCGTTGCATCCCGACCGAAACTACGCCCCCATTCACCCCTCCACTTT | - | TRBJ1-6 | TRBV29-1 | -
CASRTRNTEAFF | TGTGCCAGCAGAACGCGGAACACTGAAGCTTTCTTT | - | TRBJ1-1 | TRBV2 | -
CASSPFTGVFGGYTF | TGTGCCAGCAGTCCCTTTACGGGGGTTTTTGGTGGCTACACCTTC | - | TRBJ1-2 | TRBV25-1 | -
CASSQTILAGAAETQYF | TGCGCCAGCAGCCAAACAATTCTAGCGGGAGCGGCGGAGACCCAGTACTTC | TRBD2 | TRBJ2-5 | TRBV4-1 | -
CASSQGTPTGGTEAFF | TGCGCCAGCAGCCAAGGAACCCCGACAGGGGGCACTGAAGCTTTCTTT | TRBD1 | TRBJ1-1 | TRBV4-3 | -
CASSLIGTGAGDTQYF | TGTGCCAGCAGCTTAATCGGTACGGGAGCGGGAGATACGCAGTATTTT | - | TRBJ2-3 | TRBV7-3 | -
CASTEGAGTDTQYF | TGTGCCAGCACCGAGGGAGCGGGGACAGATACGCAGTATTTT | TRBD2 | TRBJ2-3 | TRBV6-4 | -
CASSRRTAMNTGELFF | TGTGCCAGCAGCAGAAGGACAGCTATGAACACCGGGGAGCTGTTTTTT | - | TRBJ2-2 | TRBV27 | -
CASSQQGEQYF | TGTGCCAGCTCGCAACAGGGCGAGCAGTACTTC | - | TRBJ2-7 | TRBV18 | -
CASSLGLRAGPQETQYF | TGTGCCAGCAGCTTGGGACTGAGAGCGGGGCCTCAAGAGACCCAGTACTTC | TRBD2 | TRBJ2-5 | TRBV5-6 | -